This T cell receptor (beta chain) was sequenced during a study of shared clonotypes between healthy human individuals. The wider study: Donors had three CD4 naive, three CD4 memory, two CD8 naive and one CD8 memory plate apiece.

Measured with immunoSEQ multiplex PCR; TCRdb has only the in-frame clones, and not every one. The sample consists of roughly 640,000 clones, approximately 97% of them appearing once. Details on this clone: Its target is not known.

General study points: Donors were few, which limited the genetic and exposure-history diversity represented.

The investigators split CD4+ cells into a CD45RA+ naive subset and a CD45RA-negative memory subset. V was pared by 5 bases and J by 0 bases, with 6 bases between. The CDR3 contains 13 residues. Germline V gene data show CDR1 as SGHVS and CDR2 as FNYEAQ. The origin of this receptor is a woman aged 30 to 39 in good health. The specimen was naive CD4+ T cells sorted from blood. Subset defined: CD45RA+ positively selected. V gene TRBV7-6 combines with J gene TRBJ2-3, with no clear D. The CDR3 spells CASSPTSTDTQYF. CDR3 sequence (DNA): TGTGCCAGCAGCCCCACTAGCACAGATACGCAGTATTTT.